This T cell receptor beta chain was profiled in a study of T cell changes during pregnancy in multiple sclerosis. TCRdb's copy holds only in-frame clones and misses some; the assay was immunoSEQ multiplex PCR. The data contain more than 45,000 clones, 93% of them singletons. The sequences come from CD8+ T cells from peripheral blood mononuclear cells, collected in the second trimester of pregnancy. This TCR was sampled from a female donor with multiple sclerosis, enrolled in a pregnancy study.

CDR3 in amino acids: CASSLTGGPTYEQYF. CDR3 coding DNA: TGTGCCAGCAGTTTAACGGGAGGGCCGACCTACGAGCAGTACTTC. The gene calls are TRBV27 and TRBJ2-7; 8 bases line up with TRBD2. Per the germline V gene, CDR1 is MNHEY and CDR2 is SMNVEV (reference sequence). With 2 bases clipped from V and 2 bases from J, the junction kept 5 bases outside the gene matches. The CDR3 spans 15 residues.